This TCR beta chain was obtained from a study of beta chain features in type 1 diabetes. Notes on the study in general: Moderate but significant shortening of TCRB CDR3s was recorded in all four CD4+ subsets from Type 1 diabetes patients.

TCRB transcripts that were expressed got sequenced, as all of the isolated RNA had been reverse transcribed. Profiled with immunoSEQ multiplex PCR; TCRdb holds only in-frame clones, not every one. Found here are more than 300,000 clones, 9.6% of them singletons; the top ten hold less than 0.65%. With regard to this clone: Its antigen is undetermined.

Germline values: CDR1 SGHRS, CDR2 YFSETQ. V was clipped by 6 bases and J by 7 bases, with 14 bases between them. The CDR3 consists of 13 residues. Each donor gave one heparinised blood draw averaging roughly 120 mL. This clonotype originated in a man between 25 and 39 years old with type 1 diabetes. J is TRBJ2-1 and V is TRBV5-1; D is uncertain. The sample was central memory CD4+ T cells from blood. In DNA form, the CDR3 reads TGCGCCAGCACCCCGCTCGTGGGAAATGAGCAGTTCTTC. This translates into CASTPLVGNEQFF. Full variable domain (remainder filled in from reference TRBV5-1 and TRBJ2-1): KAGVTQTPRYLIKTRGQQVTLSCSPISGHRSVSWYQQTPGQGLQFLFEYFSETQRNKGNFPGRFSGRQFSNSRSEMNVSTLELGDSALYLCASTPLVGNEQFFGPGTRLTVL.